These 8 T cell receptor beta chains were sequenced from one sample in a study of T-cell memory formation after mild COVID-19 (dated by TCRdb to about 2021). The receptor library was made with 5' RACE. Sequenced on an Illumina NovaSeq 6000. TCRdb's own reprocessing of the public reads used fastp at Q25 and MiXCR and kept productive beta chains. A single entry per CDR3 protein holds the most common genes and DNA from its merged rows. Across this sample there are 580,000 or so distinct CDR3 sequences, with 17% seen only once. The leading ten clones occupy roughly 8.2% of the sample. The specimen sequenced was PBMCs or a T cell subset sorted from them (not recorded which). These receptors originate from an adult woman who had mild COVID-19 (a few samples of this study predate the infection). The sample titles of this study are shuffled in the database, so cell type and time point are left out; the donor was told from shared clones.

The rearrangement uses TRBV20-1 and TRBJ2-7, with TRBD2 matching 7 bases. CDR3 length: 13 amino acids. J lost 5 bases, V lost 5 bases, and 9 bases had no gene match. In germline, CDR1 is DFQATT, CDR2 SNEGSKA (reference sequence). As DNA, the CDR3 is TGCAGTGCTCATTGGACTAGTTCCGACGAGCAGTACTTC. Translated, it gives CSAHWTSSDEQYF.

This clonotype occurred a few times. This chain connects TRBV19 to TRBJ2-7; D is perhaps TRBD2 (6 bases). V lost 1 base, J lost 2 bases, and 12 bases lay in between. CDR1 and CDR2 (germline): LNHDA, SQIVND (reference sequence). The CDR3 consists of 15 residues. CDR3 amino acids: CASSIGRGGAYEQYF. The CDR3 DNA reads TGTGCCAGTAGTATAGGCCGGGGCGGGGCCTACGAGCAGTACTTC. Full variable domain (missing parts from reference TRBV19 and TRBJ2-7): DGGITQSPKYLFRKEGQNVTLSCEQNLNHDAMYWYRQDPGQGLRLIYYSQIVNDFQKGDIAEGYSVSREKKESFPLTVTSAQKNPTAFYLCASSIGRGGAYEQYFGPGTRLTVT.

This chain joins TRBV24-1 and TRBJ2-7; 7 nucleotides agree with TRBD1. The CDR3 covers 14 residues. Per germline, CDR1 KGHDR and CDR2 SFDVKD. Germline trimming cut 5 bases from V and 7 bases from J; bases unmatched to any gene: 10. The CDR3 region is CATSGQGRRWEQYF. The CDR3 DNA is TGTGCCACCAGTGGACAGGGCCGGCGATGGGAGCAGTACTTC.

V is TRBV27 and J is TRBJ1-2, with 8 bases that match TRBD1. V shed 3 bases and J 4 bases; nucleotides not matched to a gene: 19. CDR1 and CDR2 (germline): MNHEY, SMNVEV (reference sequence). This CDR3 region has 19 residues. The CDR3 is CASSFGLPPRTGRGYGYTF. CDR3 nucleotides: TGTGCCAGCAGTTTTGGCCTCCCCCCAAGGACAGGGAGAGGCTATGGCTACACCTTC.

This clonotype has only a few counts. The V call is TRBV3-1, the J call TRBJ1-1, with D possibly TRBD1 on 6 matching bases. The CDR3 is 15 residues long. Germline CDR1 LGHDT, CDR2 YNNKEL (reference sequence). Trimming removed 5 bases from V and 1 base from J, with 14 bases in between. CDR3 nucleotides: TGTGCCAGCAGCGGGGACATCTCAGCGAACACTGAAGCTTTCTTT. It yields the protein CASSGDISANTEAFF.

The chain employs TRBV12-3 or TRBV12-4 and TRBJ1-2, with D possibly TRBD1 on 6 matching bases. This CDR3 has 13 amino acids. V shed 4 bases and J shed 4 bases, with 10 bases lying between them. The DNA of the CDR3 is TGTGCCAGCAGTTCAACAGGGATCTATGGCTACACCTTC. Translating gives CASSSTGIYGYTF.

Written as DNA, the CDR3 is TGTGCCAGCAGCCAACCAGACAGGAGGCTCTATGGCTACACCTTC. As protein: CASSQPDRRLYGYTF. V usage is TRBV4-2 and J usage is TRBJ1-2; the D gene is possibly TRBD1 (6 bases). V lost 2 bases and J lost 4, with 14 bases in between. Per the germline V gene, CDR1 is LGHNA and CDR2 is YNFKEQ. This CDR3 region has 15 residues.

This clonotype was found many times. This chain joins TRBV4-1 and TRBJ1-1; 10 bases are a match to TRBD1. Germline lookup yields CDR1 MGHRA and CDR2 YSYEKL. V lost 1 base and J lost 7; bases outside the gene matches: 15. CDR3 length equals 18 residues. The CDR3 spells CASSQVTSPGTGDSEAFF. The CDR3 DNA sequence: TGCGCCAGCAGCCAAGTTACTTCCCCCGGGACAGGGGACAGTGAAGCTTTCTTT.